The rows below give T cell receptor beta chains drawn from one sample of a study of T cell changes during pregnancy in multiple sclerosis. This table comes from immunoSEQ multiplex PCR, and its TCRdb copy is limited to in-frame clones, with some not included. The table has fewer than 60,000 clones, approximately 90% seen once. The specimen was CD8+ T cells from peripheral blood mononuclear cells, collected after pregnancy. These receptors were taken from a female donor with multiple sclerosis, enrolled in a pregnancy study. CDR3s include the opening cysteine and the closing phenylalanine or tryptophan. The D gene is left open where the match is weak. Some rows mark clone size as missing; the rest say once, few, many or name a class of expanded clone.

TRBV4-1	TRBJ2-7	NA	NA	CASSQGIQLPSYEQYF	TGCGCCAGCAGCCAAGGCATTCAGTTACCCTCCTACGAGCAGTACTTC
TRBV5-5	TRBJ2-7	NA	NA	CASTGGFPYEQYF	TGTGCCAGCACTGGAGGTTTTCCCTACGAGCAGTACTTC
TRBV5-6	TRBJ2-6	NA	NA	CASSLAQGYSGANVLTF	TGTGCCAGCAGCTTGGCCCAGGGTTACTCTGGGGCCAACGTCCTGACTTTC
TRBV29-1	TRBJ1-5	NA	NA	CSTREGTGPQHF	TGCAGCACCAGGGAGGGGACCGGACCCCAGCATTTT
TRBV7-2	TRBJ2-3	NA	TRBD2	CASSLALAAPTDTQYF	TGTGCCAGCAGCTTAGCTCTAGCGGCCCCCACAGATACGCAGTATTTT
TRBV5-1	TRBJ2-1	NA	TRBD1	CASSSRQGFVTNEQFF	TGCGCCAGCAGCTCACGACAGGGATTCGTTACCAATGAGCAGTTCTTC
TRBV7-8	TRBJ1-3	NA	NA	CASSPGLENTIYF	TGTGCCAGCAGCCCCGGGTTGGAAAACACCATATATTTT
TRBV6-6	TRBJ2-1	NA	NA	CASSPPSFEQFF	TGTGCCAGCAGTCCCCCTAGTTTCGAGCAGTTCTTC
TRBV2	TRBJ2-3	NA	TRBD2	CASTIAGASTDTQYF	TGTGCCAGCACAATAGCGGGGGCGAGCACAGATACGCAGTATTTT
TRBV28	TRBJ2-7	few	NA	CASGPGDYEQYF	TGTGCCAGCGGTCCAGGGGACTACGAGCAGTACTTC
TRBV27	TRBJ2-1	NA	TRBD2	CASSLTGTSGNEQFF	TGTGCCAGCAGTTTAACCGGGACTAGCGGCAATGAGCAGTTCTTC
TRBV19	TRBJ1-4	NA	NA	CASREAGGNEKLFF	TGTGCCAGTAGGGAGGCCGGGGGTAATGAAAAACTGTTTTTT
TRBV7-8	TRBJ2-1	NA	NA	CASSWGLYNEQFF	TGTGCCAGCAGCTGGGGCCTTTACAATGAGCAGTTCTTC
TRBV5-1	TRBJ1-4	NA	NA	CASRQAGGVNEKLFF	TGCGCCAGCAGACAGGCGGGGGGCGTCAATGAAAAACTGTTTTTT
TRBV2	TRBJ2-3	NA	TRBD2	CASRGLAGGLLTDTQYF	TGTGCCAGCAGGGGACTAGCGGGGGGCCTTCTCACAGATACGCAGTATTTT
TRBV11-2	TRBJ2-1	NA	NA	CASSLGTRSSYNEQFF	TGTGCCAGCAGCTTAGGGACACGGAGCTCCTACAATGAGCAGTTCTTC
TRBV5-8	TRBJ1-5	NA	NA	CASSLGDGRGSNQPQHF	TGTGCCAGCAGCTTGGGTGATGGGAGAGGTAGCAATCAGCCCCAGCATTTT
TRBV5-6	TRBJ2-7	NA	NA	CASSLLQGSKTYEQYF	TGTGCCAGCAGCTTGCTGCAGGGATCAAAAACCTACGAGCAGTACTTC
TRBV27	TRBJ2-2	once	TRBD2	CASSLPGGSNTGELFF	TGTGCCAGCAGTTTACCGGGGGGGTCGAACACCGGGGAGCTGTTTTTT
TRBV2	TRBJ1-2	NA	NA	CASSEWQASTAVGYTF	TGTGCCAGCAGTGAATGGCAGGCTTCCACGGCTGTTGGCTACACCTTC
TRBV5-1	TRBJ1-4	NA	TRBD1	CASSFETGQEEKLFF	TGCGCCAGCAGCTTTGAGACAGGGCAAGAGGAAAAACTGTTTTTT
TRBV5-6	TRBJ1-2	once	NA	CASSVGVGADGYTF	TGTGCCAGCAGCGTTGGTGTGGGGGCTGATGGCTACACCTTC
TRBV4-1	TRBJ2-1	NA	TRBD2	CASSGPGLATSGEQFF	TGCGCCAGCAGCGGACCGGGACTAGCGACGAGTGGTGAGCAGTTCTTC
TRBV5-1	TRBJ1-1	NA	NA	CASSLGQGLREAFF	TGCGCCAGCAGCTTAGGTCAGGGGCTCAGGGAAGCTTTCTTT
TRBV30	TRBJ1-2	NA	NA	CAWSLLGPRYGYTF	TGTGCCTGGTCCCTATTGGGCCCGCGCTATGGCTACACCTTC
TRBV2	TRBJ2-7	NA	NA	CASSEGQETVYEQYF	TGTGCCAGCAGTGAAGGGCAGGAGACAGTCTACGAGCAGTACTTC
TRBV27	TRBJ2-7	NA	TRBD1	CASSLTGAYEQYF	TGTGCCAGCAGTTTAACAGGGGCCTACGAGCAGTACTTC
TRBV13	TRBJ2-2	NA	NA	CASSLQGAPIGELFF	TGTGCCAGCAGCCTACAAGGGGCACCGATTGGAGAGCTGTTTTTT
TRBV7-9	TRBJ2-5	NA	NA	CASRAIQGQAQYF	TGTGCCAGCAGGGCAATACAGGGTCAGGCCCAGTACTTC
TRBV5-1	TRBJ2-1	NA	TRBD2	CASSLGLAGAYNEQFF	TGCGCCAGCAGCTTGGGTCTAGCGGGGGCGTACAATGAGCAGTTCTTC
TRBV6-5	TRBJ2-3	NA	NA	CASSYAGQLDTQYF	TGTGCCAGCAGTTACGCCGGACAGTTAGATACGCAGTATTTT
TRBV18	TRBJ1-5	few	TRBD1	CASSPPGLQGASQPQHF	TGTGCCAGCTCACCCCCTGGGCTACAGGGGGCAAGTCAGCCCCAGCATTTT